This passage covers 26 T cell receptor beta chains from one sample sequenced in a study of identifying expanded T cells in peripheral blood. TCRdb's copy holds only in-frame clones and misses some; the assay was immunoSEQ multiplex PCR. Of about 78,000 clones in the sample, around nine tenths were seen once. Sequencing was performed on blood. The receptors were sampled from a person aged 18 to 70 in good health.

The chain uses TRBV7-2 and TRBJ2-1; D possibly corresponds to TRBD1 (6 bases). The CDR3 is 14 amino acids. With 5 bases removed from V and 3 bases from J, the gap between germline ends came to 11 bases. Germline-derived CDR1 and CDR2 are SGHTA and FQGNSA. CDR3 nucleotide sequence: TGTGCCAGCAGCCGGGACACCGACTACAATGAGCAGTTCTTC. Protein sequence: CASSRDTDYNEQFF.

This clone was recorded once. This chain joins TRBV6-6 and TRBJ2-3; 8 nucleotides align to TRBD2. The CDR3 consists of 15 residues. With V trimmed by 7 bases and J by 5 bases, 11 bases remained unmatched. Germline V gives CDR1 MNHNY, CDR2 SVGAGI (reference sequence). The CDR3 DNA reads TGTGCCAGCACCGAACCGGGGGGGCGAAGAGATACGCAGTATTTT. It yields the protein CASTEPGGRRDTQYF.

The chain recombines TRBV5-4 with TRBJ1-2; 10 nucleotides align to TRBD1. V trimming: 7 bases; J trimming: 7 bases; junction bases outside the gene matches: 10. CDR1 and CDR2 (germline): SGHNT, YYREEE (reference sequence). The CDR3 has 14 residues. CDR3 residues: CASSAGTGASGYTF. Here the CDR3 DNA reads TGTGCCAGCTCTGCCGGGACAGGGGCTTCTGGCTACACCTTC.

This chain uses TRBV7-2 with TRBJ1-1, with TRBD1 identical over 8 bases. The CDR3 sequence is 16 residues long. Germline V lookup: CDR1 SGHTA, CDR2 FQGNSA. With V trimmed by 7 bases and J by 4 bases, 14 bases remained unmatched. The CDR3 spells CASTISRGTGGTEAFF. The CDR3, as DNA: TGTGCCAGCACCATTAGCAGAGGGACAGGCGGCACTGAAGCTTTCTTT.

The V and J genes are TRBV29-1 and TRBJ2-7; 10 bases align to TRBD1. V was clipped by 3 bases and J by 9 bases; unmatched bases: 14. Per germline, CDR1 SQVTM and CDR2 ANQGSEA. The CDR3 is 15 amino acids. Here the CDR3 reads CSVEGGQGYRSGQYF. CDR3 coding DNA: TGCAGCGTTGAGGGGGGACAGGGGTATCGTAGCGGGCAGTACTTC.

This clone was found once. This rearrangement joins TRBV27 to TRBJ2-7; D remains unclear. Germline V gene lookup returns CDR1 MNHEY and CDR2 SMNVEV (reference sequence). The CDR3 has 15 amino acids. Deletions cut 3 bases from V and 7 bases from J, with 19 bases between. The CDR3 loop reads CASSFGSHFLREQYF. CDR3 nucleotide sequence: TGTGCCAGCAGTTTCGGGTCCCATTTCCTACGAGAGCAGTACTTC.

The chain recombines TRBV28 with TRBJ1-5; 8 positions agree with TRBD1. The germline V gene has CDR1 MDHEN and CDR2 SYDVKM. V trimming: 11 bases; J trimming: 6 bases; junction bases outside the gene matches: 15. The CDR3 totals 15 residues. CDR3 sequence reads: CAVRMDRVVPQPQHF. The DNA for the CDR3 is TGTGCCGTACGTATGGACAGGGTCGTACCTCAGCCCCAGCATTTT.

J is TRBJ2-7 and V is TRBV27; unclear D gene. V lost 5 bases and J lost 3, with 8 bases in between. Looked up from germline, CDR1 is MNHEY and CDR2 is SMNVEV (reference sequence). This CDR3 contains 12 residues. CDR3 sequence: CASSPGYYEQYF. CDR3 coding DNA: TGTGCCAGCAGTCCCGGTTACTACGAGCAGTACTTC.

This clone was recorded once. The genes are TRBV6-1 and TRBJ1-2; D gene unclear. CDR3 size: 15 residues. Germline V gene lookup returns CDR1 MNHNS and CDR2 SASEGT. V was trimmed by 6 bases and J by 1 base, leaving 15 bases between them. CDR3 DNA: TGTGCCAGCAGCCAAAGTAAGGTGATTAACTATGGCTACACCTTC. It encodes CASSQSKVINYGYTF.

The chain uses TRBV5-1 and TRBJ2-7; weak D call: TRBD1 (6 bases). The CDR3 length is 14 residues. The germline CDR1 and CDR2 sequences are SGHRS and YFSETQ. V was pared by 1 base and J by 1 base, with 9 bases between. For the CDR3, the DNA is TGCGCCAGCAGCTTGCAACAGGGATCCTACGAGCAGTACTTC. This encodes CASSLQQGSYEQYF.

The chain couples TRBV5-4 to TRBJ2-5; the match to TRBD2 covers 7 bases. V dropped 10 bases and J dropped 2; count of bases not matched to a gene: 11. Germline-derived CDR1 and CDR2 are SGHNT and YYREEE (reference sequence). This CDR3 region has 14 residues. The CDR3 reads CAATRGVEQETQYF. The CDR3 DNA reads TGTGCCGCCACCCGGGGGGTGGAGCAAGAGACCCAGTACTTC.

The CDR3 protein is CASSITLRTGLGQPQHF. Here the CDR3 DNA reads TGTGCCAGTAGTATAACTCTGAGGACAGGGCTCGGTCAGCCCCAGCATTTT. The chain employs TRBV19 and TRBJ1-5; 8 bases map to TRBD1. Per germline, CDR1 LNHDA and CDR2 SQIVND (reference sequence). This CDR3 has 17 residues. J gave up 6 bases and V 2 bases, and 12 bases lay outside the gene matches.

The genes are TRBV28 and TRBJ2-7; no clear D. Germline values: CDR1 MDHEN, CDR2 SYDVKM. This CDR3 spans 15 amino acids. Trimming cost V 2 bases and J 3 bases, with 14 bases left between them. The CDR3 bases are TGTGCCAGCAGTTTACCTTTTAGTGGCTTCTACGAGCAGTACTTC. This gives the protein CASSLPFSGFYEQYF.

The chain uses TRBV5-1 and TRBJ2-5; 7 positions agree with TRBD2. From germline, CDR1 is SGHRS and CDR2 YFSETQ. J was trimmed by 0 bases and V by 3 bases; bases with no gene match: 2. The CDR3 runs to 14 residues. The CDR3: CASSYGTNQETQYF. In DNA, the CDR3 is TGCGCCAGCAGCTACGGGACTAACCAAGAGACCCAGTACTTC.

The chain carries TRBV18 and TRBJ1-3; TRBD1 matches at 7 bases. Trimming at V came to 2 bases and at J to 2 bases, leaving 6 bases not matched to a gene. Germline CDR1 KGHSH, CDR2 LQKENI. This CDR3 has 16 residues. CDR3 sequence reads: CASSPVETGTGNTIYF. The CDR3 coding sequence is TGTGCCAGCTCACCAGTCGAGACAGGGACTGGAAACACCATATATTTT.

The gene calls are TRBV4-3 and TRBJ1-5; unclear D gene. Trimming took off 5 bases at V and 7 bases at J, with 15 bases between the two ends. This CDR3 contains 14 residues. CDR1 is LGHNA and CDR2 is YSLEER in the germline V gene. CDR3 DNA sequence: TGCGCCAGCAGCTTCAGCCCCGACAACCAGCCCCAGCATTTT. It translates to CASSFSPDNQPQHF.

The chain employs TRBV10-3 and TRBJ1-1; D call uncertain. Per the germline V gene, CDR1 is ENHRY and CDR2 is SYGVKD. Trimming removed 3 bases from V and 10 bases from J, with 24 bases in between. The length of the CDR3 is 16 residues. CDR3 DNA sequence: TGTGCCATCAGTGAAGAAGGAAGGCTACTCCGGAAGGGAGCTTTCTTT. This codes for CAISEEGRLLRKGAFF.

The J gene is TRBJ2-7, the V gene TRBV7-8, with 7 bases identical to TRBD1. Germline loops: CDR1 SGHVS, CDR2 FQNEAQ. The CDR3 sequence is 12 residues long. V shed 7 bases and J 5 bases; nucleotides not matched to a gene: 5. The CDR3 DNA reads TGTGCCAGCAACACAGGGGCCAACGAGCAGTACTTC. It codes for CASNTGANEQYF.

The chain is built from TRBV18 and TRBJ1-3, with no clear D. This CDR3 is 15 amino acids long. V was pared by 3 bases and J by 2 bases, with 11 bases between. CDR1 and CDR2 from the germline V gene are KGHSH and LQKENI. The CDR3 is CASSPYGEAGNTIYF. The CDR3 region has the DNA TGTGCCAGCTCACCTTACGGAGAGGCTGGAAACACCATATATTTT.

The chain employs TRBV6-5 and TRBJ2-7; 7 bases line up with TRBD2. V lost 8 bases, J lost 7 bases, and 17 bases stayed unmatched. The germline V gene has CDR1 MNHEY and CDR2 SVGAGI. The length of the CDR3 is 15 residues. The CDR3 reads CASVTAGEGGLEQYF. The CDR3 nucleotides read TGTGCCAGCGTAACAGCCGGGGAGGGTGGTCTTGAGCAGTACTTC.

The chain employs TRBV9 and TRBJ1-2; unclear D gene. V dropped 7 bases and J dropped 7 bases, with 11 bases sitting between them. In germline, CDR1 is SGDLS, CDR2 YYNGEE. The CDR3 is 11 amino acids. The DNA of the CDR3 is TGTGCCAGCTGGGGTTTCCGTGGCTACACCTTC. This encodes CASWGFRGYTF.

The chain links TRBV14 to TRBJ1-1; 11 bases are shared with TRBD1. CDR1 and CDR2 (germline): SGHDN, FVKESK. The CDR3 runs 15 residues. The trim removed 2 bases at V and 3 bases at J, leaving 2 bases unmatched. CDR3 in amino acids: CASSQRDRGYTEAFF. For the CDR3, the DNA is TGTGCCAGCAGCCAACGGGACAGGGGGTACACTGAAGCTTTCTTT.

J is TRBJ2-3 and V is TRBV18, with D perhaps TRBD1 (7 bases). V lost 2 bases and J 6 bases, leaving 15 bases between the germline ends. CDR3 length: 15 amino acids. Germline assignment: CDR1 KGHSH and CDR2 LQKENI. The CDR3: CASSPGGGFSDTQYF. DNA of the CDR3: TGTGCCAGCTCACCAGGAGGGGGCTTCTCGGATACGCAGTATTTT.

V usage is TRBV6-5 and J usage is TRBJ1-4; a weak D match, TRBD1 (5 bases). The CDR3 runs to 13 residues. V dropped 2 bases and J dropped 8 bases, with 9 bases sitting between them. Germline CDR1 MNHEY, CDR2 SVGAGI. CDR3 protein: CASSYGTGEKLFF. In DNA, the CDR3 is TGTGCCAGCAGTTACGGGACGGGGGAAAAACTGTTTTTT.

This clone turned up a few times. In DNA, the CDR3 is TGTGCCAGCAGGGACAGGGGTGATGAGCAGTTCTTC. It specifies CASRDRGDEQFF. The gene calls are TRBV2 and TRBJ2-1, with 9 bases fitting TRBD1. CDR3 length equals 12 residues. In germline, CDR1 is SNHLY, CDR2 FYNNEI. Trimming cost V 6 bases and J 8 bases; bases outside gene matches: 2.

This chain uses TRBV25-1 with TRBJ1-5, with D possibly being TRBD1 (6 bases). With 3 bases removed from V and 2 bases from J, the gap between germline ends came to 11 bases. The CDR3 totals 15 residues. The germline V gene encodes CDR1 MGHDK and CDR2 SYGVNS. In DNA, the CDR3 is TGTGCCAGCAGTGAGCCAGGGGTGGGCAATCAGCCCCAGCATTTT. As protein: CASSEPGVGNQPQHF.